These T cell receptor beta chains were read from a single sample in a study of blood T cells in healthy people across ages. MiXCR was run by TCRdb on the 5' RACE reads, yielding one entry per CDR3 protein. This table has approximately 850,000 distinct CDR3 sequences, roughly 60% appearing once. Source material: blood. These receptors came from a man younger than 45 in good health. Each CDR3 is given with its conserved first and last residue. The D gene is left open where the match is weak. Expanded clones get a size class; other rows say once, few or many, or leave the size out.

TRBJ2-1	TRBV15	.	TRBD1	TGTGCCACCGGGGGACAGAACTACAATGAGCAGTTCTTC	CATGGQNYNEQFF
TRBJ1-3	TRBV27	.	.	TGTGCCAGCAGTTCGTGGGGAGGGGGAAATGGAAGCACCATATATTTT	CASSSWGGGNGSTIYF
TRBJ1-2	TRBV28	.	.	TGTGCCAGCCAATCCGGGCCGAGGGGCTACACCTTC	CASQSGPRGYTF
TRBJ2-7	TRBV4-2	.	TRBD2	TGTGCCAGCAGCCCACCTCTAGCGGGAGGACGCGAGCAGTACTTC	CASSPPLAGGREQYF
TRBJ2-1	TRBV11-2	.	TRBD2	TGTGCCAGCAGCCGTTTTCGGGGGGCCTACAATGAGCAGTTCTTC	CASSRFRGAYNEQFF
TRBJ1-2	TRBV7-2	.	.	TGTGCCAGCAGCTTAAATCCCGGACAGAGTTATGGCTACACCTTC	CASSLNPGQSYGYTF
TRBJ2-1	TRBV5-1	.	TRBD1	TGCGCCAGCAGCTCATCAGGGGGCGCTTATGTAGATGAGCAGTTCTTC	CASSSSGGAYVDEQFF
TRBJ2-1	TRBV7-2	.	.	TGTGCCAGCAGCTTAGTTGGACTAATAAATGAGCAGTTCTTC	CASSLVGLINEQFF
TRBJ2-1	TRBV13	.	.	TGTGCCAGCAGCCCGATACGAGGGACGTCGCCCAATGAGCAGTTCTTC	CASSPIRGTSPNEQFF
TRBJ2-7	TRBV6-2/TRBV6-3	.	.	TGTGCCAGCGGATCTAGACCGGGCTACGAGCAGTACTTC	CASGSRPGYEQYF
TRBJ2-7	TRBV5-1	.	TRBD1	TGCGCCAGCAGCTTGATGACAGGGACCTACGAGCAGTACTTC	CASSLMTGTYEQYF
TRBJ2-7	TRBV6-1	few	TRBD1	TGTGCCAGCAACCCAACACAGGGGATCGGCTACGAGCAGTACTTC	CASNPTQGIGYEQYF
TRBJ2-1	TRBV7-2	.	.	TGTGCCAGCAGCTTAGCTGGCGGGTGGTATAATGAGCAGTTCTTC	CASSLAGGWYNEQFF
TRBJ2-1	TRBV20-1	few	.	TGCAGTGCTAGTTTCGGGGGGCCAAACAATGAGCAGTTCTTC	CSASFGGPNNEQFF
TRBJ2-7	TRBV7-2	.	.	TGTGCCAGCAGCAAGGGGAGCGGGCCGGGAAGAGAGCAGTACTTC	CASSKGSGPGREQYF
TRBJ1-2	TRBV29-1	few	.	TGCAGCGTTGAAGTAGGGAGTTCCTATGGCTACACCTTC	CSVEVGSSYGYTF
TRBJ2-1	TRBV19	.	.	TGTGCCAGTAGTAATCCTGGGGGCAATGAGCAGTTCTTC	CASSNPGGNEQFF